The rows below give T cell receptor beta chains drawn from one sample of a study of blood T cell repertoires in COVID-19. Clones were read by immunoSEQ multiplex PCR, and TCRdb kept only the in-frame ones, dropping some. The sample shows 140,000 to 150,000 clones, roughly 82% of them seen only once. The sample consisted of peripheral blood. These receptor sequences come from a human donor with acute or convalescent COVID-19. The donor label of this sample is uncertain. The conserved cysteine and the conserved F or W are not part of the CDR3 here. Expanded clones get a size class; other rows say once, few or many, or leave the size out.

v_gene: TRBV27; abundance: .; j_gene: TRBJ1-6; len: 12; CDR3aa: ASREPEGGSPLH
v_gene: TRBV4-1; abundance: once; j_gene: TRBJ2-7; len: 12; CDR3aa: ASSQDRSSYEQY
v_gene: TRBV29-1; abundance: .; j_gene: TRBJ1-2; len: 11; CDR3aa: SVERDSFYGYT
v_gene: TRBV5-1; abundance: few; j_gene: TRBJ1-1; len: 11; CDR3aa: ASSLQDNTEAF
v_gene: TRBV7-8; abundance: .; j_gene: TRBJ2-2; len: 11; CDR3aa: ASRQTGAGELF
v_gene: TRBV30; abundance: .; j_gene: TRBJ1-3; len: 15; CDR3aa: AWSPPGVFHSGNTIY
v_gene: TRBV5-1; abundance: .; j_gene: TRBJ2-2; len: 13; CDR3aa: ASSSGGANTGELF
v_gene: TRBV19; abundance: .; j_gene: TRBJ2-2; len: 14; CDR3aa: ATAQLRDRSAGELF
v_gene: TRBV7-9; abundance: .; j_gene: TRBJ2-7; len: 12; CDR3aa: ASSPSAGSYEQY
v_gene: TRBV4-1; abundance: medium-sized; j_gene: TRBJ1-2; len: 11; CDR3aa: ASSQVHGYGYT
v_gene: TRBV18; abundance: .; j_gene: TRBJ1-6; len: 13; CDR3aa: ASSATGVENSPLH
v_gene: TRBV6-5; abundance: .; j_gene: TRBJ1-6; len: 13; CDR3aa: ASSRDGSYNSPLH
v_gene: TRBV3-1/TRBV3-2; abundance: once; j_gene: TRBJ1-1; len: 11; CDR3aa: ASSPGVLVEAF
v_gene: TRBV19; abundance: .; j_gene: TRBJ2-3; len: 13; CDR3aa: ASSVEGFSTDTQY
v_gene: TRBV4-3; abundance: .; j_gene: TRBJ2-1; len: 14; CDR3aa: ASSHERVFVYNEQF
v_gene: TRBV5-6; abundance: .; j_gene: TRBJ1-2; len: 12; CDR3aa: ASSEAGRNYGYT